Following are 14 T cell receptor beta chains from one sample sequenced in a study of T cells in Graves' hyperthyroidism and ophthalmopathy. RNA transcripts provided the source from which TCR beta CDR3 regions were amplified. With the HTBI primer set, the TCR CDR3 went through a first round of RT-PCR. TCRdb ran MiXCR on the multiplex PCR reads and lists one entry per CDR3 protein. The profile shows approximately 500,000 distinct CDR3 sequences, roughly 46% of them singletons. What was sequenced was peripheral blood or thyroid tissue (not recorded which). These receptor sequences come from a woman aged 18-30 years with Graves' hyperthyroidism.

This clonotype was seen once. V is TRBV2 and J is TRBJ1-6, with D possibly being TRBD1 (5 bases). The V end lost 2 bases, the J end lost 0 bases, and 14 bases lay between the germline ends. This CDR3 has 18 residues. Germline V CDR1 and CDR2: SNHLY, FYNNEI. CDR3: CASSELGGGDSYNSPLHF. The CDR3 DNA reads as TGTGCCAGCAGTGAATTGGGGGGGGGAGACTCCTATAATTCACCCCTCCACTTT.

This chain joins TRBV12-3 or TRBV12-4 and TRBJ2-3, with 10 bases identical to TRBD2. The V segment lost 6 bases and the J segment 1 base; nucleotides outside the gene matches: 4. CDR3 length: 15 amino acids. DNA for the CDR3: TGTGCCAGCAGGGGTACTAGCGGGGGCACAGATACGCAGTATTTT. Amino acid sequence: CASRGTSGGTDTQYF.

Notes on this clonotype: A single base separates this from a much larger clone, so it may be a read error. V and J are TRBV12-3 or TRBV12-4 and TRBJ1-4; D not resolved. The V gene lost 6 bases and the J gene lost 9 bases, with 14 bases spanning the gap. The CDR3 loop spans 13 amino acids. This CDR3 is CASRDAVSQKLFF. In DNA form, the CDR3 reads TGTGCCAGCAGGGATGCGGTATCTCAAAAACTGTTTTTT.

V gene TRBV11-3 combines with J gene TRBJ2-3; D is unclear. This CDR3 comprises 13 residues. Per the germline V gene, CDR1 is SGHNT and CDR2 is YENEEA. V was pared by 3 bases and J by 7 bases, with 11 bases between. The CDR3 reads CASSFHTQHTQYF. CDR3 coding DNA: TGTGCCAGCAGCTTCCACACCCAACATACGCAGTATTTT.

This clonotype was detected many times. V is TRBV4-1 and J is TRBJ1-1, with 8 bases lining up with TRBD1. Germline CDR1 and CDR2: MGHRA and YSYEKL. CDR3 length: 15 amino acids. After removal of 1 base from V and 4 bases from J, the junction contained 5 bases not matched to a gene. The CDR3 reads CASSQAGGRVTEAFF. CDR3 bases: TGCGCCAGCAGCCAAGCAGGGGGCCGGGTCACTGAAGCTTTCTTT.

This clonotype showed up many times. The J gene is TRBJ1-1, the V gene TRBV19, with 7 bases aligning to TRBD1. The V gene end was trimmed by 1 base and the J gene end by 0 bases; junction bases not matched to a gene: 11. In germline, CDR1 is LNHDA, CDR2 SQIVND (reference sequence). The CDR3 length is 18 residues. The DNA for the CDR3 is TGTGCCAGTAGTATAGGGGACAGCCCTTACCTCATGAACACTGAAGCTTTCTTT. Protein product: CASSIGDSPYLMNTEAFF.

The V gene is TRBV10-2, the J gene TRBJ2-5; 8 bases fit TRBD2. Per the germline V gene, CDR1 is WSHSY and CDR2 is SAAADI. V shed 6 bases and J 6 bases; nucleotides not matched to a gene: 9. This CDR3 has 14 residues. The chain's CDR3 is CASSEAGAGKTQYF. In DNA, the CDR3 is TGCGCCAGCAGCGAAGCGGGAGCTGGGAAGACCCAGTACTTC.

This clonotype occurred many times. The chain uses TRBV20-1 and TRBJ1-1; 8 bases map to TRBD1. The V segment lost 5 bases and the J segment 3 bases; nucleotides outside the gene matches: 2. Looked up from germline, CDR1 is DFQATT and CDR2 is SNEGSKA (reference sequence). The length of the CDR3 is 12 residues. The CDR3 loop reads CSAPQGDTEAFF. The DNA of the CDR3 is TGCAGTGCTCCACAGGGGGACACTGAAGCTTTCTTT.

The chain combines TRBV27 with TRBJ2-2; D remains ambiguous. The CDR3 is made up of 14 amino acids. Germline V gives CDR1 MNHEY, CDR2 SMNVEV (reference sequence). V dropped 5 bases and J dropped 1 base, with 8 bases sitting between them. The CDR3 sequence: CASSRWENTGELFF. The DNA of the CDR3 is TGTGCCAGCAGTAGGTGGGAGAACACCGGGGAGCTGTTTTTT.

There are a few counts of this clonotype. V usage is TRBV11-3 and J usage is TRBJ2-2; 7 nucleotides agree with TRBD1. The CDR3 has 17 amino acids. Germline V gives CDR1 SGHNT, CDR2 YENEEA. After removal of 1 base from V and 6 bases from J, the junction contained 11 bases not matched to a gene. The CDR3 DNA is TGTGCCAGCAGCTTAGGCCTTTCCGACAGGGACCCCGGGGAGCTGTTTTTT. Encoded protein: CASSLGLSDRDPGELFF.

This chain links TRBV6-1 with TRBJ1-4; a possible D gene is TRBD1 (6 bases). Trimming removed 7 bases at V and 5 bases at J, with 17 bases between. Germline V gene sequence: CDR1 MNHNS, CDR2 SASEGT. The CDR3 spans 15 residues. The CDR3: CASTKGGGYNEKLFF. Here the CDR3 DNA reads TGTGCCAGCACCAAGGGGGGGGGTTACAATGAAAAACTGTTTTTT.

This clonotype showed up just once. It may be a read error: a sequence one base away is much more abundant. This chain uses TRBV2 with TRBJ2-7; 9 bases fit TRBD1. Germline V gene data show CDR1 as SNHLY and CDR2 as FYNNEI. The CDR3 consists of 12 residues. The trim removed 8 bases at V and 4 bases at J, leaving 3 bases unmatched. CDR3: CASWDREYEQYF. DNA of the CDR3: TGTGCCAGCTGGGACAGGGAATACGAGCAGTACTTC.

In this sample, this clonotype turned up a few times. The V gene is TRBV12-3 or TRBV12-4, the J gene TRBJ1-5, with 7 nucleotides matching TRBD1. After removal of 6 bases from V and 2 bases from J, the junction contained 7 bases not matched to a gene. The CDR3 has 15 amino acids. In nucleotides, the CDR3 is TGTGCCAGCAGCATTACAGGGGAGGGCAATCAGCCCCAGCATTTT. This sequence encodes CASSITGEGNQPQHF.

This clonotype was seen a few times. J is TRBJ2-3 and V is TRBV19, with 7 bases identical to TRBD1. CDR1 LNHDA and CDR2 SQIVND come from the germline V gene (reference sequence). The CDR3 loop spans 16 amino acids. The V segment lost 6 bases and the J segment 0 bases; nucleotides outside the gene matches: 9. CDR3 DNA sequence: TGTGCCAGTAGGGAGACAGGGCCCTTAAGCACAGATACGCAGTATTTT. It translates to CASRETGPLSTDTQYF.